The 31 T cell receptor beta chains listed next were all sequenced from one sample in a study of blood T cell repertoires in COVID-19. Profiled with immunoSEQ multiplex PCR; TCRdb holds only in-frame clones, not every one. This sample has more than 400,000 clones; 80% to 90% occur once, and the top ten carry approximately 3%. The sample was peripheral blood. The receptors were gathered from a human donor in a cohort sampled during active COVID-19.

This clone showed up just once. At the DNA level, this CDR3 is encoded by other sequences in the same sample as well. The chain is built from TRBV7-9 and TRBJ2-7, with TRBD1 matching over 10 bases. The V gene end was trimmed by 3 bases and the J gene end by 4 bases; junction bases not matched to a gene: 3. This CDR3 comprises 14 residues. Germline assignment: CDR1 SEHNR and CDR2 FQNEAQ (reference sequence). The CDR3 nucleotides read TGTGCCAGCAGCTTGACAGGGGGCAGTTACGAGCAGTACTTC. Translation gives CASSLTGGSYEQYF.

The chain combines TRBV2 with TRBJ1-2, with D perhaps TRBD1 (6 bases). The CDR3 length is 14 residues. In germline, CDR1 is SNHLY, CDR2 FYNNEI. The V and J ends lost 6 bases and 3 bases respectively, with 14 bases between them. The CDR3 bases are TGTGCCAGCAGCGGGTTACAGGGATACTATGGCTACACCTTC. Its protein is CASSGLQGYYGYTF.

The gene calls are TRBV5-4 and TRBJ2-7; 11 bases fit TRBD2. Germline V gene data show CDR1 as SGHNT and CDR2 as YYREEE (reference sequence). Germline trimming cut 1 base from V and 0 bases from J; bases unmatched to any gene: 0. This CDR3 is built from 15 residues. The CDR3 DNA reads as TGTGCCAGCAGCTTGACTAGCGGGAGCTCCTACGAGCAGTACTTC. Translating it yields CASSLTSGSSYEQYF.

This sequence joins TRBV6-5 and TRBJ2-1, with 9 nucleotides matching TRBD2. This CDR3 comprises 15 residues. The V segment lost 5 bases and the J segment 2 bases; nucleotides outside the gene matches: 4. The germline gives CDR1 MNHEY, CDR2 SVGAGI. The CDR3, as DNA: TGTGCCAGCAGTCGTAGCGGGAGAGCCTACAATGAGCAGTTCTTC. This encodes CASSRSGRAYNEQFF.

The chain is built from TRBV11-3 and TRBJ2-7; tentatively, D is TRBD1 (6 bases). The CDR3 consists of 14 residues. Germline CDR1 SGHNT, CDR2 YENEEA. V dropped 3 bases and J dropped 5 bases, with 14 bases sitting between them. This CDR3 reads CASSLGTGNDEQYF. In nucleotides, the CDR3 is TGTGCCAGCAGCTTGGGCACAGGGAACGACGAGCAGTACTTC.

This clone was found a few times. The chain joins TRBV9 to TRBJ1-6; possible D gene TRBD1, 5 bases. Trimming cost V 2 bases and J 6 bases, with 9 bases left between them. CDR1 SGDLS and CDR2 YYNGEE come from the germline V gene. The CDR3 covers 14 residues. The CDR3 DNA reads TGTGCCAGCAGCGTCGACAGCTTTAATTCACCCCTCCACTTT. Translation gives CASSVDSFNSPLHF.

The gene calls are TRBV9 and TRBJ2-3, with TRBD2 as a possible D gene (6 bases). The V end lost 3 bases, the J end lost 2 bases, and 13 bases lay between the germline ends. The CDR3 is made up of 15 amino acids. The germline gives CDR1 SGDLS, CDR2 YYNGEE. For the CDR3, the DNA is TGTGCCAGCAGCGACCCAGGGACTGCCACAGATACGCAGTATTTT. This encodes CASSDPGTATDTQYF.

The chain carries TRBV7-2 and TRBJ1-1, with 7 bases identical to TRBD1. J lost 1 base, V lost 2 bases, and 4 bases had no gene match. The germline V gene encodes CDR1 SGHTA and CDR2 FQGNSA. The CDR3 is made up of 15 amino acids. CDR3 sequence reads: CASSLWGTENTEAFF. In nucleotides, the CDR3 is TGTGCCAGCAGCTTATGGGGGACAGAGAACACTGAAGCTTTCTTT. The entire variable domain, with the rest obtained from reference TRBV7-2 and TRBJ1-1, is as follows: GAGVSQSPSNKVTEKGKDVELRCDPISGHTALYWYRQSLGQGLEFLIYFQGNSAPDKSGLPSDRFSAERTGGSVSTLTIQRTQQEDSAVYLCASSLWGTENTEAFFGQGTRLTVV.

This clone was seen a few times. The chain couples TRBV6-6 to TRBJ1-5; the match to TRBD1 covers 7 bases. V lost 2 bases and J lost 6; bases outside the gene matches: 4. Germline V CDR1 and CDR2: MNHNY, SVGAGI (reference sequence). The CDR3 contains 14 residues. DNA of the CDR3: TGTGCCAGCAGTTACACAGGGGAATCTCAGCCCCAGCATTTT. It encodes CASSYTGESQPQHF.

The V and J genes are TRBV19 and TRBJ1-1; D ambiguous. V was pared by 6 bases and J by 6 bases, with 14 bases between. The CDR3 loop spans 13 amino acids. The germline V gene has CDR1 LNHDA and CDR2 SQIVND (reference sequence). CDR3 coding DNA: TGTGCCAGTAGCACTACTGGTAACGCTGAAGCTTTCTTT. It codes for CASSTTGNAEAFF.

The chain combines TRBV27 with TRBJ2-1; 9 bases map to TRBD2. Per germline, CDR1 MNHEY and CDR2 SMNVEV (reference sequence). The CDR3 runs 15 residues. Losses at the gene ends were 2 bases for V and 6 bases for J; bases not matched to a gene: 5. The CDR3 reads CASSLIAGGINEQFF. The CDR3 coding sequence is TGTGCCAGCAGTTTAATCGCGGGGGGGATCAATGAGCAGTTCTTC.

The genes are TRBV5-1 and TRBJ2-3; TRBD1 might be the D (6 bases). Germline assignment: CDR1 SGHRS and CDR2 YFSETQ. The CDR3 contains 14 residues. Between the trimmed V and J ends, which lost 5 bases and 4 bases, there was a span of 14 bases. CDR3 coding DNA: TGCGCCAGCAGGGAGTTACAGGGCCCAGATACGCAGTATTTT. Protein sequence: CASRELQGPDTQYF.

The V call is TRBV24-1, the J call TRBJ2-3, with TRBD2 as a possible D gene (5 bases). The CDR3 consists of 20 residues. Germline CDR1 is KGHDR and CDR2 is SFDVKD. Between the trimmed V and J ends, which lost 3 bases and 1 base, there was a span of 25 bases. The CDR3 loop reads CATSDPPGRGSVIGTDTQYF. The CDR3 DNA is TGTGCCACCAGTGATCCCCCGGGAAGAGGTAGTGTGATCGGCACAGATACGCAGTATTTT.

The chain employs TRBV5-1 and TRBJ2-7; D is unresolved. The CDR3 has 14 residues. The ends were cut back, 0 bases at V and 1 base at J, with 8 bases in the middle. Per the germline V gene, CDR1 is SGHRS and CDR2 is YFSETQ. CDR3 in amino acids: CASSLGTESYEQYF. The CDR3 coding sequence is TGCGCCAGCAGCTTGGGTACAGAATCCTACGAGCAGTACTTC. The complete variable domain, with remaining parts taken from reference TRBV5-1 and TRBJ2-7, reads KAGVTQTPRYLIKTRGQQVTLSCSPISGHRSVSWYQQTPGQGLQFLFEYFSETQRNKGNFPGRFSGRQFSNSRSEMNVSTLELGDSALYLCASSLGTESYEQYFGPGTRLTVT.

The genes are TRBV4-2 and TRBJ1-1; the D is unclear. Trimming took off 0 bases at V and 10 bases at J, with 9 bases between the two ends. The CDR3 loop spans 12 amino acids. From germline, CDR1 is LGHNA and CDR2 YNFKEQ. CDR3 in amino acids: CASSQESRVAFF. CDR3 coding DNA: TGTGCCAGCAGCCAAGAGTCCCGGGTAGCTTTCTTT.

This chain links TRBV11-1 with TRBJ2-1, with 11 bases aligning to TRBD2. The V segment lost 8 bases and the J segment 7 bases; nucleotides outside the gene matches: 7. Germline V gives CDR1 SGHAT, CDR2 FQDESV (reference sequence). CDR3 length equals 14 residues. For the CDR3, the DNA is TGTGCCAGCTCAATAGCGGGAGGGGAAAATGAGCAGTTCTTC. Translation: CASSIAGGENEQFF.

The V call is TRBV7-6, the J call TRBJ2-2; 13 bases agree with TRBD2. Germline values: CDR1 SGHVS, CDR2 FNYEAQ. V gave up 7 bases and J gave up 7 bases; unmatched junction bases: 15. The length of the CDR3 is 18 residues. In DNA form, the CDR3 reads TGTGCCAGCACCGACCCCGGGACTAGCGGGAAACCGGGCGGGGAGCTGTTTTTT. It is translated as CASTDPGTSGKPGGELFF.

The chain combines TRBV3-1 (or the pseudogene TRBV3-2) with TRBJ1-2; D unresolved. V was clipped by 4 bases and J by 6 bases, with 12 bases between them. This CDR3 has 13 residues. Germline loops: CDR1 LGHDT, CDR2 YNNKEL (reference sequence). CDR3 bases: TGTGCCAGCAGCCCCCGGCGGTCCGATGGCTACACCTTC. It yields the protein CASSPRRSDGYTF.

V is TRBV7-9 and J is TRBJ2-3, with 9 bases identical to TRBD2. The CDR3 spans 15 residues. CDR1 is SEHNR, CDR2 FQNEAQ, per germline (reference sequence). Trimming took 1 base from V and 3 from J; bases not matched to a gene: 2. CDR3 residues: CASSLVAGGTDTQYF. The CDR3 DNA reads as TGTGCCAGCAGCTTAGTGGCGGGAGGGACAGATACGCAGTATTTT.

CDR3 amino acids: CASSPNRVGFYGYTF. The DNA for the CDR3 is TGTGCCAGCAGTCCAAACAGGGTGGGCTTCTATGGCTACACCTTC. The chain has TRBV27 and TRBJ1-2; possibly TRBD1 for D (6 bases). Germline-derived CDR1 and CDR2 are MNHEY and SMNVEV (reference sequence). The V end lost 5 bases, the J end lost 4 bases, and 17 bases lay between the germline ends. This CDR3 region has 15 residues.

The chain joins TRBV9 to TRBJ1-1; D may be TRBD1 (5 bases). The CDR3 length is 17 residues. Germline CDR1 SGDLS, CDR2 YYNGEE. V was trimmed by 2 bases and J by 4 bases, leaving 21 bases between them. The CDR3 DNA is TGTGCCAGCAGCGTCGGGACTGGGGGAATGCTAACCACTGAAGCTTTCTTT. It codes for CASSVGTGGMLTTEAFF.

The V gene is TRBV10-2, the J gene TRBJ2-1, with 10 positions matching TRBD2. The CDR3 is made up of 14 amino acids. Germline V gene lookup returns CDR1 WSHSY and CDR2 SAAADI. V was pared by 5 bases and J by 7 bases, with 5 bases of the junction left unmatched. Written as DNA, the CDR3 is TGCGCCAGCAGTTTAGCGGGAGGTAGGAATGAGCAGTTCTTC. It yields the protein CASSLAGGRNEQFF.

This chain connects TRBV6-5 to TRBJ2-1, with 7 nucleotides matching TRBD1. Per germline, CDR1 MNHEY and CDR2 SVGAGI. This CDR3 spans 14 amino acids. Trimming cost V 7 bases and J 5 bases; bases outside gene matches: 8. CDR3 region: CASTRTGRDNEQFF. The DNA of the CDR3 is TGTGCCAGCACGAGGACAGGTCGTGACAATGAGCAGTTCTTC.

The gene calls are TRBV5-4 and TRBJ2-3; 7 bases are shared with TRBD1. V lost 0 bases and J lost 5; bases outside the gene matches: 9. Germline assignment: CDR1 SGHNT and CDR2 YYREEE (reference sequence). CDR3 length: 16 residues. CDR3 nucleotides: TGTGCCAGCAGCTTGGAAAGCAGGGGGACCGTAGATACGCAGTATTTT. Protein product: CASSLESRGTVDTQYF.

The chain couples TRBV30 to TRBJ1-2; TRBD1 matches 9 bases. This CDR3 has 13 residues. CDR1 is GTSNPN and CDR2 is SVGIG in the germline V gene (reference sequence). Trimming took 0 bases from V and 6 from J; bases not matched to a gene: 2. CDR3 bases: TGTGCCTGGAGTGTAGGACAGGGGAATGGCTACACCTTC. Translated: CAWSVGQGNGYTF. The full variable domain, completed using reference TRBV30 and TRBJ1-2, is SQTIHQWPATLVQPVGSPLSLECTVEGTSNPNLYWYRQAAGRGLQLLFYSVGIGQISSEVPQNLSASRPQDRQFILSSKKLLLSDSGFYLCAWSVGQGNGYTFGSGTRLTVV.

This chain connects TRBV7-2 to TRBJ2-3, with 9 positions matching TRBD1. The V gene end was trimmed by 5 bases and the J gene end by 2 bases; junction bases not matched to a gene: 5. Germline loops: CDR1 SGHTA, CDR2 FQGNSA. This CDR3 has 15 amino acids. The CDR3 sequence: CASSHRTGDTDTQYF. The CDR3 nucleotides read TGTGCCAGCAGCCATCGGACAGGGGACACAGATACGCAGTATTTT.

This clone was seen once. This chain connects TRBV20-1 to TRBJ2-5, with D perhaps matching TRBD1 (6 bases). There are 11 residues in the CDR3. Trimming removed 4 bases at V and 6 bases at J, with 9 bases between. Germline V CDR1 and CDR2: DFQATT, SNEGSKA (reference sequence). In DNA, the CDR3 is TGCAGTGCTACAGGGGTACAGACCCAGTACTTC. This sequence encodes CSATGVQTQYF.

The chain recombines TRBV25-1 with TRBJ2-1; D is undetermined. With 5 bases removed from V and 5 bases from J, the gap between germline ends came to 4 bases. The CDR3 length is 11 residues. Per the germline V gene, CDR1 is MGHDK and CDR2 is SYGVNS. CDR3 residues: CASSPNNEQFF. CDR3 DNA: TGTGCCAGCAGTCCCAACAATGAGCAGTTCTTC.

A single count supports this clone. CDR3 DNA: TGCAGCGTTGAAAGGGCGGGAGGGCCGGGGAATGAGCAGTTCTTC. This gives the protein CSVERAGGPGNEQFF. The chain combines TRBV29-1 with TRBJ2-1; 9 nucleotides match TRBD2. Trimming at V came to 2 bases and at J to 7 bases, leaving 9 bases not matched to a gene. This CDR3 is built from 15 residues. Germline CDR1 SQVTM, CDR2 ANQGSEA.

V gene TRBV2 combines with J gene TRBJ2-5, with a possible D match to TRBD2 (6 bases). This CDR3 is 15 amino acids long. Germline CDR1 reads SNHLY; CDR2 reads FYNNEI. V shed 2 bases and J shed 5 bases, with 15 bases lying between them. CDR3 DNA: TGTGCCAGCAGTGAACTGTCGGAGCGGGTGGAGACCCAGTACTTC. Residues: CASSELSERVETQYF.

This clone was counted between two and nine times. The chain recombines TRBV7-3 with TRBJ2-3; 9 nucleotides line up with TRBD1. There are 15 residues in the CDR3. Germline values: CDR1 SGHTA, CDR2 FQGTGA. V shed 5 bases, J shed 3 bases, and the junction held 6 bases outside the gene matches. CDR3 in DNA: TGTGCCAGCAGCCCACAGGGGGCGGAAACAGATACGCAGTATTTT. Its protein product is CASSPQGAETDTQYF.